Below are 8 T cell receptor beta chains sequenced from a single sample in a study of PD-1 blockade in classical Hodgkin lymphoma. All patients relapsed after autologous stem cell transplantation, and brentuximab vedotin exposure varied. Magnetic negative selection was used to purify CD4+ T cells from PBMCs that had been thawed. Produced via immunoSEQ multiplex PCR; TCRdb's table is partial and in-frame only. The sample contains about 35,000 clones, 90% of which appear only once. The source was CD4+ T cells from blood, collected at baseline. The receptors come from a human donor with classical Hodgkin lymphoma.

The rearrangement uses TRBV28 and TRBJ2-7; tentatively, D is TRBD2 (5 bases). V was pared by 5 bases and J by 2 bases, with 13 bases between. The CDR3 totals 14 residues. Germline values: CDR1 MDHEN, CDR2 SYDVKM. Here the CDR3 DNA reads TGTGCCAGCAGTGAAACGAGCGGAACCTACGAGCAGTACTTC. Translating it yields CASSETSGTYEQYF.

The chain uses TRBV5-1 and TRBJ2-7; D could derive from TRBD1 or TRBD2 (6 bases each). Trimming pared 0 bases from V and 1 base from J, leaving 11 bases between. The CDR3 totals 15 residues. Germline loops: CDR1 SGHRS, CDR2 YFSETQ. The CDR3 nucleotides are TGCGCCAGCAGCTTGGAGGGGGGCTATTCCTACGAGCAGTACTTC. Translating gives CASSLEGGYSYEQYF.

The CDR3 DNA is TGTGCCAGCAGTTTAGGTTCGTGGGGCTACACCTTC. Its protein product is CASSLGSWGYTF. The V and J genes are TRBV28 and TRBJ1-2; no clear D gene. There are 12 residues in the CDR3. Germline values: CDR1 MDHEN, CDR2 SYDVKM. V shed 2 bases and J shed 8 bases, with 9 bases lying between them.

The chain has TRBV30 and TRBJ1-1, with D perhaps matching TRBD1 (6 bases). This CDR3 spans 11 amino acids. CDR1 GTSNPN and CDR2 SVGIG come from the germline V gene (reference sequence). V dropped 1 base and J dropped 9 bases, with 9 bases sitting between them. The CDR3 nucleotides read TGTGCCTGGAGTGGGACAGCCAAAGCTTTCTTT. Its translation is CAWSGTAKAFF.

The chain recombines TRBV4-1 with TRBJ2-7; D may be TRBD1 (6 bases). CDR1 MGHRA and CDR2 YSYEKL come from the germline V gene. V was trimmed by 0 bases and J by 0 bases, leaving 15 bases between them. This CDR3 has 17 residues. CDR3 sequence reads: CASSQDRDTSDSYEQYF. DNA for the CDR3: TGCGCCAGCAGCCAAGACCGGGACACTTCAGACTCCTACGAGCAGTACTTC.

The J gene is TRBJ2-7, the V gene TRBV7-9; TRBD2 matches 11 bases. This CDR3 has 15 amino acids. Trimming removed 4 bases from V and 1 base from J; junction bases left unmatched: 3. CDR1 SEHNR and CDR2 FQNEAQ come from the germline V gene (reference sequence). CDR3 DNA: TGTGCCAGCAGCTACGGACTAGCGGGTTCCTACGAGCAGTACTTC. It yields the protein CASSYGLAGSYEQYF.

This rearrangement joins TRBV30 to TRBJ2-3; no clear D gene. Germline loops: CDR1 GTSNPN, CDR2 SVGIG (reference sequence). The V end was cut by 4 bases, the J end by 4 bases, with 6 bases between. The CDR3 loop spans 11 amino acids. CDR3 sequence reads: CAWTQSDTQYF. The CDR3 coding sequence is TGTGCCTGGACTCAATCAGATACGCAGTATTTT.

The J gene is TRBJ2-5, the V gene TRBV19; 10 nucleotides align to TRBD2. After removal of 5 bases from V and 5 bases from J, the junction contained 17 bases not matched to a gene. The CDR3 is made up of 18 amino acids. Germline V gene sequence: CDR1 LNHDA, CDR2 SQIVND (reference sequence). This CDR3 reads CASSEVAGGPTFGETQYF. As DNA, the CDR3 is TGTGCCAGTAGTGAGGTAGCGGGAGGACCTACGTTCGGGGAGACCCAGTACTTC.